The present T cell receptor (beta chain) was sequenced within a study of T-cell memory formation after mild COVID-19. Notes on the study in general: The appearance of some responding clones in pre-infection memory suggested that cross-reactive memory joined. Whether second-wave clones peaking at day 37 were SARS-CoV-2 specific went unconfirmed.

TCRdb passed the 5' RACE reads through MiXCR, listing each CDR3 protein once. The sample includes about 290,000 distinct CDR3 sequences, around a sixth of them seen just once. The germline V gene encodes CDR1 MGHDK and CDR2 SYGVNS. CDR3 size: 15 residues. V shed 2 bases and J 5 bases; nucleotides not matched to a gene: 4. As to this clonotype: Its target is unknown.

This clonotype was sampled from a man aged 18 to 29 who had mild COVID-19 (a few samples of this study predate the infection). Cell type and time point are not known. Sequencing was done on a sample of PBMCs or a T cell subset sorted from them (not recorded which). This sequence joins TRBV25-1 and TRBJ2-2; 8 nucleotides line up with TRBD2. CDR3 sequence: CASSEAGGGTGELFF. CDR3 DNA: TGTGCCAGCAGTGAAGCGGGGGGAGGGACCGGGGAGCTGTTTTTT.